The clone carrying this T cell receptor beta chain was found once. No antigen is known for it. This table comes from immunoSEQ multiplex PCR, and its TCRdb copy is limited to in-frame clones, with some not included. Of 97,000 or so clones listed, about 96% are singletons. Surgery without prior neoadjuvant therapy was the treatment of the selected pancreatic ductal adenocarcinoma patients. This sample is part of a study of T cells in pancreatic ductal adenocarcinoma. Notes on the study in general: Blood had more productive templates and about 7.9-fold more unique clonotypes than tumor. Results skew toward the minority of patients with early-stage disease. Tumor-versus-blood clonality comparisons may be biased toward lower tumor diversity.

Germline values: CDR1 SGHRS, CDR2 YFSETQ. The CDR3 has 14 residues. V was cut by 1 base and J by 5 bases, with 13 bases left in between. This TCR came from a human donor with pancreatic ductal adenocarcinoma. The chain employs TRBV5-1 and TRBJ2-7; D not certain. Sample: PBMCs. The CDR3 sequence: CASSLSSPPDEQYF. In DNA, the CDR3 is TGCGCCAGCAGCTTGAGTAGCCCCCCGGACGAGCAGTACTTC.